The present T cell receptor beta chain was sequenced within a study of T cells in Graves' hyperthyroidism and ophthalmopathy. This clonotype was counted ten times or more. V shed 6 bases and J shed 8 bases, with 20 bases lying between them. CDR3 length: 15 residues. Germline assignment: CDR1 DFQATT and CDR2 SNEGSKA (reference sequence). Researchers took RNA transcripts and amplified the TCR beta CDR3 regions from them. Using the HTBI primer set, a first-round RT-PCR was run on the TCR CDR3. From the multiplex PCR reads, TCRdb called clonotypes with MiXCR, one entry per CDR3 protein. The sample has approximately 420,000 distinct CDR3 sequences, roughly 13% seen once.

The genes are TRBV20-1 and TRBJ1-6; maybe TRBD1 (5 bases). The sequenced sample was blood. The receptor was derived from a woman aged 18-35 years with Graves' hyperthyroidism. CDR3 residues: CSARRGGTPHSPLHF. The CDR3 region has the DNA TGCAGTGCCCGGCGGGGAGGGACCCCTCATTCACCCCTCCACTTT.